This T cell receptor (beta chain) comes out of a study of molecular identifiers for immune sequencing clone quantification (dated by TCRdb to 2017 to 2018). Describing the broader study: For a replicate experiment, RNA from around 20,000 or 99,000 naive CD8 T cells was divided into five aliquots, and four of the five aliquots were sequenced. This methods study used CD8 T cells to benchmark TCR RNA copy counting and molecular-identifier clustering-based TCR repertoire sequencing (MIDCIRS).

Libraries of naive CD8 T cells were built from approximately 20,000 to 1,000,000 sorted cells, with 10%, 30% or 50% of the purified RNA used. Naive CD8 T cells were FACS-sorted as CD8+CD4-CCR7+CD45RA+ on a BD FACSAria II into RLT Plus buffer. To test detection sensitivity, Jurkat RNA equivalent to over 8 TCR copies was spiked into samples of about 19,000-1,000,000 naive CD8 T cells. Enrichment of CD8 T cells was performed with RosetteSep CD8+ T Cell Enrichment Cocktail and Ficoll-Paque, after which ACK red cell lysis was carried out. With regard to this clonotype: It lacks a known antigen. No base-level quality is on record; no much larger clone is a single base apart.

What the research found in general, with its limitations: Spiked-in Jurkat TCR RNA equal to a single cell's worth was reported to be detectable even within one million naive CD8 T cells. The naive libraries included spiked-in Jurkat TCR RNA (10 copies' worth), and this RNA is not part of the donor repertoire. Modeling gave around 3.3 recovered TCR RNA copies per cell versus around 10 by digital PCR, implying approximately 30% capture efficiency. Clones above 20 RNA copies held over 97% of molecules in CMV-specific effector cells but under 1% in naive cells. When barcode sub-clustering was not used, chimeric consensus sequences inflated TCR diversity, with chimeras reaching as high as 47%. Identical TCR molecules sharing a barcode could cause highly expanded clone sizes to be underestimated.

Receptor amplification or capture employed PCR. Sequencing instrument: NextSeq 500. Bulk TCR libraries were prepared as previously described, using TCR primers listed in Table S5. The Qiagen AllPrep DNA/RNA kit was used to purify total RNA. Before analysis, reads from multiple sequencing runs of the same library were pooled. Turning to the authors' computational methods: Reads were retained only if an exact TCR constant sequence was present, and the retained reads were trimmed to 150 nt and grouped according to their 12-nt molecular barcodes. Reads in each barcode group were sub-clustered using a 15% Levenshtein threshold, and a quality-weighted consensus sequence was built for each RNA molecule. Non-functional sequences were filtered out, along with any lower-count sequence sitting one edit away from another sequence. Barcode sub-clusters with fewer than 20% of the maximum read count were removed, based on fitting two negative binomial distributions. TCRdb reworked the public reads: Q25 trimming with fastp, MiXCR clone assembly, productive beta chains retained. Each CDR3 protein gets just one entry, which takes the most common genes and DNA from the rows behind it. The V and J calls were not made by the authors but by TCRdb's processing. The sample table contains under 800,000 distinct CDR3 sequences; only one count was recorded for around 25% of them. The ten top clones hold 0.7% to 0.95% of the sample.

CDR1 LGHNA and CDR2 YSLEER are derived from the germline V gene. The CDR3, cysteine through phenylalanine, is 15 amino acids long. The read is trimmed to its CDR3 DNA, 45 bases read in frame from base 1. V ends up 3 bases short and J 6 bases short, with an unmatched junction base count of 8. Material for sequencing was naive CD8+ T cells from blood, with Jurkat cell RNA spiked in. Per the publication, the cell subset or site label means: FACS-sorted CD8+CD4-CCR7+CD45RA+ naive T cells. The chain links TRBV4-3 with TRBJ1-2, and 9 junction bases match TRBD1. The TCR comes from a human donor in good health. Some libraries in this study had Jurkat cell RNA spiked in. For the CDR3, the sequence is CASSQGQGYSHGYTF. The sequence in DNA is TGCGCCAGCAGCCAGGGACAGGGATACTCTCATGGCTACACCTTC.